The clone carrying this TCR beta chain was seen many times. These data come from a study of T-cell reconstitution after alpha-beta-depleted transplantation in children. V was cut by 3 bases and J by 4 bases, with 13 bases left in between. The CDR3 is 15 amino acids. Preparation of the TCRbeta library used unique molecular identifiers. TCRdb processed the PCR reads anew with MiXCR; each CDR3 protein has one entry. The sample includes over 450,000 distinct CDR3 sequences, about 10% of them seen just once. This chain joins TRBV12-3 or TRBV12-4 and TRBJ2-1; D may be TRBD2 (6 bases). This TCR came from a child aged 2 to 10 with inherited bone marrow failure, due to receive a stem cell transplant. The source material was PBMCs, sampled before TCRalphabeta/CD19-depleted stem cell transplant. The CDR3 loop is CASSLGGALYNEQFF. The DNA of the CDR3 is TGTGCCAGCAGTTTGGGGGGAGCCCTTTACAATGAGCAGTTCTTC.